This entry lists 21 T cell receptor beta chains sequenced from one sample in a study of blood T cell repertoires in COVID-19. Assay used: immunoSEQ multiplex PCR; TCRdb lists only in-frame clones, some missing. The sample records some 78,000 clones, roughly 87% being singletons. What was sequenced was peripheral blood. Receptors originate from a woman at least 80 years old with active or convalescent COVID-19.

The V gene is TRBV15, the J gene TRBJ2-6; D gene unclear. Germline V CDR1 and CDR2: LNHNV, YYDKDF (reference sequence). V was trimmed by 1 base and J by 0 bases, leaving 16 bases between them. The CDR3 spans 19 residues. The CDR3 nucleotides read TGTGCCACCAGCAGAGGGGCCTCGAGACCATTCTCTGGGGCCAACGTCCTGACTTTC. Protein product: CATSRGASRPFSGANVLTF.

This chain links TRBV12-3 or TRBV12-4 with TRBJ2-1; TRBD1 agrees at 8 bases. There are 12 residues in the CDR3. With 4 bases clipped from V and 12 bases from J, the junction kept 5 bases outside the gene matches. The CDR3 bases are TGTGCCAGCAGTTCGGACAGGGAGCGGCAGTTCTTC. Protein sequence: CASSSDRERQFF.

V and J are TRBV6-5 and TRBJ1-1; 7 nucleotides agree with TRBD1. The V gene end was trimmed by 6 bases and the J gene end by 1 base; junction bases not matched to a gene: 2. The CDR3 is 13 residues long. Germline V lookup: CDR1 MNHEY, CDR2 SVGAGI. DNA for the CDR3: TGTGCCAGCAGACGACAGGGGAACACTGAAGCTTTCTTT. It specifies CASRRQGNTEAFF.

This clone was seen a single time. This rearrangement joins TRBV20-1 to TRBJ1-1; D is undetermined. CDR3 size: 11 residues. CDR1 is DFQATT and CDR2 is SNEGSKA in the germline V gene (reference sequence). The CDR3 sequence is CRPLGNTEAFF. As DNA, the CDR3 is TGCAGGCCCCTCGGGAACACTGAAGCTTTCTTT.

The chain recombines TRBV30 with TRBJ2-7; TRBD1 matches 9 bases. This CDR3 is 14 amino acids long. With V trimmed by 4 bases and J by 0 bases, 4 bases remained unmatched. Germline CDR1 and CDR2: GTSNPN and SVGIG (reference sequence). CDR3 amino acids: CAWTQGAGSYEQYF. In nucleotides, the CDR3 is TGTGCCTGGACACAGGGGGCCGGCTCCTACGAGCAGTACTTC.

The chain has TRBV28 and TRBJ2-6; TRBD1 aligns across 10 bases. This CDR3 is 19 amino acids long. V shed 6 bases, J shed 0 bases, and the junction held 11 bases outside the gene matches. Germline V CDR1 and CDR2: MDHEN, SYDVKM. CDR3: CASSFLRQGAASGANVLTF. CDR3 nucleotides: TGTGCCAGCAGCTTTCTCCGACAGGGGGCAGCCTCTGGGGCCAACGTCCTGACTTTC.

In DNA form, the CDR3 reads TGTGCCAGCAGGGCGCGGGGGGCCGTCTACGAGCAGTACTTC. As protein: CASRARGAVYEQYF. V gene TRBV28 combines with J gene TRBJ2-7; 8 nucleotides align to TRBD2. The CDR3 is 14 amino acids. V lost 6 bases and J lost 3; bases outside the gene matches: 7. Germline V gives CDR1 MDHEN, CDR2 SYDVKM. Full variable domain (missing parts from reference TRBV28 and TRBJ2-7): DVKVTQSSRYLVKRTGEKVFLECVQDMDHENMFWYRQDPGLGLRLIYFSYDVKMKEKGDIPEGYSVSREKKERFSLILESASTNQTSMYLCASRARGAVYEQYFGPGTRLTVT.

The J gene is TRBJ1-2, the V gene TRBV7-2, with 7 bases matching TRBD1. Per germline, CDR1 SGHTA and CDR2 FQGNSA. The CDR3 loop spans 14 amino acids. The ends lost 5 bases at V and 4 bases at J; junction bases unmatched: 7. Written as DNA, the CDR3 is TGTGCCAGCAGCGCCTCGACAGGGACCTATGGCTACACCTTC. Its protein product is CASSASTGTYGYTF.

V gene TRBV5-6 combines with J gene TRBJ2-3, with D perhaps matching TRBD1 (6 bases). With 0 bases removed from V and 0 bases from J, the gap between germline ends came to 8 bases. The V gene's germline CDR1 is SGHDT and CDR2 YYEEEE. The CDR3 length is 15 residues. Here the CDR3 DNA reads TGTGCCAGCAGCTTGGTGGGGGCAAGCACAGATACGCAGTATTTT. It yields the protein CASSLVGASTDTQYF.

The V call is TRBV18, the J call TRBJ2-3; TRBD2 matches at 8 bases. Germline V gives CDR1 KGHSH, CDR2 LQKENI. Trimming at V came to 5 bases and at J to 1 base, leaving 20 bases not matched to a gene. CDR3 length: 20 amino acids. The CDR3: CASSARRASGSGGGTDTQYF. The DNA for the CDR3 is TGTGCCAGCTCAGCGCGAAGAGCCAGCGGGAGCGGGGGTGGCACAGATACGCAGTATTTT. Together with reference TRBV18 and TRBJ2-3, the CDR3 gives the full variable domain: NAGVMQNPRHLVRRRGQEARLRCSPMKGHSHVYWYRQLPEEGLKFMVYLQKENIIDESGMPKERFSAEFPKEGPSILRIQQVVRGDSAAYFCASSARRASGSGGGTDTQYFGPGTRLTVL.

The gene calls are TRBV6-1 and TRBJ1-2; tentative D call: TRBD1 (6 bases). V was shortened by 1 base and J by 6 bases, with 18 bases between the two germline ends. Germline CDR1 MNHNS, CDR2 SASEGT. This CDR3 comprises 16 residues. CDR3 sequence: CASSEGPGPNRDGYTF. The CDR3 bases are TGTGCCAGCAGTGAAGGCCCAGGTCCCAACAGGGATGGCTACACCTTC.

The chain recombines TRBV7-2 with TRBJ1-4; no definite D call. The germline V gene has CDR1 SGHTA and CDR2 FQGNSA. V shed 2 bases and J shed 10 bases, with 8 bases lying between them. The length of the CDR3 is 12 residues. This CDR3 is CASSLTRGKLFF. The DNA of the CDR3 is TGTGCCAGCAGCTTAACCCGGGGAAAACTGTTTTTT. The full variable domain, completed using reference TRBV7-2 and TRBJ1-4, is GAGVSQSPSNKVTEKGKDVELRCDPISGHTALYWYRQSLGQGLEFLIYFQGNSAPDKSGLPSDRFSAERTGGSVSTLTIQRTQQEDSAVYLCASSLTRGKLFFGSGTQLSVL.

The chain uses TRBV5-4 and TRBJ2-1; 9 bases line up with TRBD2. The CDR3 spans 15 residues. V gave up 2 bases and J gave up 8 bases; unmatched junction bases: 8. Germline CDR1 is SGHNT and CDR2 is YYREEE (reference sequence). In DNA, the CDR3 is TGTGCCAGCAGCTTTGGACGCGGGGGGGCCGATGAGCAGTTCTTC. It encodes CASSFGRGGADEQFF.

V usage is TRBV6-2 or TRBV6-3 and J usage is TRBJ2-7; TRBD2 matches at 11 bases. The germline CDR1 and CDR2 sequences are MNHEY and SVGEGT. The CDR3 extends over 14 amino acids. V lost 5 bases and J lost 2; bases outside the gene matches: 2. The CDR3 bases are TGTGCCAGCAGTCGACTAGCGGGAACCTACGAGCAGTACTTC. This sequence encodes CASSRLAGTYEQYF.

This clone has a handful of counts. The gene calls are TRBV4-3 and TRBJ1-5; TRBD1 might be the D (5 bases). V lost 0 bases to trimming and J lost 2 bases, with 5 bases between them. From germline, CDR1 is LGHNA and CDR2 YSLEER. The CDR3 is made up of 14 amino acids. The CDR3 region is CASSQEGGNQPQHF. In DNA, the CDR3 is TGCGCCAGCAGCCAAGAAGGGGGCAATCAGCCCCAGCATTTT.

The J gene is TRBJ1-1, the V gene TRBV3-1 (or the pseudogene TRBV3-2); the D gene is possibly TRBD1 (6 bases). V lost 5 bases, J lost 11 bases, and 21 bases lay in between. The CDR3 is made up of 14 amino acids. Germline V lookup: CDR1 LGHDT, CDR2 YNNKEL (reference sequence). CDR3 DNA: TGTGCCAGCAGCTTTTTGGGCGGGGGCGTGGGCGCTTTCTTT. Residues: CASSFLGGGVGAFF.

The V gene is TRBV7-2, the J gene TRBJ1-6; D ambiguous. Deletions cut 6 bases from V and 0 bases from J, with 9 bases between. Germline values: CDR1 SGHTA, CDR2 FQGNSA. The CDR3 consists of 15 residues. The CDR3 region has the DNA TGTGCCAGCAGTCGAGGGAGCTCCTATAATTCACCCCTCCACTTT. Translation gives CASSRGSSYNSPLHF.

The rearrangement uses TRBV10-3 and TRBJ2-7, with TRBD2 matching 15 bases. The CDR3 sequence is 18 residues long. Germline V CDR1 and CDR2: ENHRY, SYGVKD. The V segment lost 2 bases and the J segment 0 bases; nucleotides outside the gene matches: 5. CDR3 sequence reads: CAISELGLAGGSSYEQYF. CDR3 DNA: TGTGCCATCAGTGAGCTGGGACTAGCGGGAGGATCCTCCTACGAGCAGTACTTC.

This chain uses TRBV29-1 with TRBJ2-7, with D maybe TRBD1 (6 bases). Trimming pared 6 bases from V and 11 bases from J, leaving 17 bases between. The CDR3 loop spans 11 amino acids. Germline V gene lookup returns CDR1 SQVTM and CDR2 ANQGSEA. Written as DNA, the CDR3 is TGCAGCGTCCGATTAAGGGGGAGAAAGTACTTC. Amino acid sequence: CSVRLRGRKYF.

The chain is built from TRBV7-3 and TRBJ1-1; D might be TRBD1 (5 bases). There are 13 residues in the CDR3. Trimming removed 5 bases from V and 1 base from J, with 8 bases in between. Germline lookup yields CDR1 SGHTA and CDR2 FQGTGA. The chain's CDR3 is CASSLQANTEAFF. The CDR3 nucleotides are TGTGCCAGCAGCCTACAGGCGAACACTGAAGCTTTCTTT.

J is TRBJ2-7 and V is TRBV5-1; TRBD2 matches 9 bases. V shed 1 base and J 4 bases; nucleotides not matched to a gene: 6. CDR1 is SGHRS, CDR2 YFSETQ, per germline. The CDR3 runs 15 residues. CDR3 residues: CASSLSSGGGYEQYF. CDR3 DNA: TGCGCCAGCAGCTTGAGTAGCGGGGGTGGTTACGAGCAGTACTTC. Using reference TRBV5-1 and TRBJ2-7 for the parts outside the CDR3, the full variable domain is KAGVTQTPRYLIKTRGQQVTLSCSPISGHRSVSWYQQTPGQGLQFLFEYFSETQRNKGNFPGRFSGRQFSNSRSEMNVSTLELGDSALYLCASSLSSGGGYEQYFGPGTRLTVT.